These 8 T cell receptor beta chains were sequenced from one sample in a study of T cell responses to AZD1222 COVID-19 vaccine. Sequencing was performed with immunoSEQ multiplex PCR; in TCRdb, only in-frame clones are kept and a portion is missing. The sample lists approximately 67,000 clones; about 88% were seen once. Sequencing used peripheral blood, obtained 28 days after the second AZD1222 dose. The receptors originated from an adult who received the AZD1222 COVID-19 vaccine.

The V call is TRBV11-2, the J call TRBJ2-1; D is perhaps TRBD1 or TRBD2 (6 bases each). The ends were cut back, 3 bases at V and 0 bases at J, with 9 bases in the middle. The CDR3 is made up of 15 amino acids. The V gene's germline CDR1 is SGHAT and CDR2 FQNNGV. CDR3 protein: CASSLGGLSYNEQFF. DNA of the CDR3: TGTGCCAGCAGCTTGGGGGGCCTCTCCTACAATGAGCAGTTCTTC. The full variable domain, completed using reference TRBV11-2 and TRBJ2-1, is EAGVAQSPRYKIIEKRQSVAFWCNPISGHATLYWYQQILGQGPKLLIQFQNNGVVDDSQLPKDRFSAERLKGVDSTLKIQPAKLEDSAVYLCASSLGGLSYNEQFFGPGTRLTVL.

V gene TRBV28 combines with J gene TRBJ2-7; 9 nucleotides match TRBD1. V dropped 8 bases and J dropped 0; count of bases not matched to a gene: 5. CDR1 is MDHEN and CDR2 is SYDVKM in the germline V gene. The CDR3 spans 14 residues. The CDR3 nucleotides read TGTGCCAGCGGACAGGGGCTTCCCTCCTACGAGCAGTACTTC. It translates to CASGQGLPSYEQYF.

This clone occurred a few times. The chain employs TRBV7-2 and TRBJ2-2; D remains unclear. The CDR3 runs to 16 residues. The V and J ends lost 5 bases and 0 bases respectively, with 13 bases between them. Germline values: CDR1 SGHTA, CDR2 FQGNSA. The CDR3 reads CASSPRQIANTGELFF. CDR3 coding DNA: TGTGCCAGCAGCCCTCGGCAGATCGCGAACACCGGGGAGCTGTTTTTT.

The chain employs TRBV7-3 and TRBJ2-2, with 7 bases aligning to TRBD1. The CDR3 loop spans 15 amino acids. The germline V gene encodes CDR1 SGHTA and CDR2 FQGTGA. V was pared by 5 bases and J by 3 bases, with 6 bases of the junction left unmatched. In DNA form, the CDR3 reads TGTGCCAGCAGCCAGGGGCAGGGGGACACCGGGGAGCTGTTTTTT. Translated: CASSQGQGDTGELFF.

CDR3 amino acids: CASSFVQGSLTEAFF. The CDR3 nucleotides read TGTGCCAGCAGTTTTGTACAGGGAAGTCTCACTGAAGCTTTCTTT. The gene calls are TRBV28 and TRBJ1-1, with D possibly TRBD1 on 6 matching bases. The CDR3 extends over 15 amino acids. Per germline, CDR1 MDHEN and CDR2 SYDVKM. With 3 bases removed from V and 4 bases from J, the gap between germline ends came to 15 bases.

This chain connects TRBV7-2 to TRBJ1-5; D may be TRBD1 (6 bases). CDR1 is SGHTA, CDR2 FQGNSA, per germline. Trimming pared 3 bases from V and 4 bases from J, leaving 7 bases between. This CDR3 is 13 amino acids long. As DNA, the CDR3 is TGTGCCAGCAGCTTCCAGGGGAATCAGCCCCAGCATTTT. This encodes CASSFQGNQPQHF.

The J gene is TRBJ2-5, the V gene TRBV6-2 or TRBV6-3; 8 bases agree with TRBD1. In germline, CDR1 is MNHEY, CDR2 SVGEGT. The CDR3 loop spans 15 amino acids. The V and J ends lost 3 bases and 4 bases, in that order; junction bases with no gene match: 7. The CDR3 sequence is CASSYLQGGAETQYF. The CDR3 nucleotides are TGTGCCAGCAGTTATCTACAGGGGGGAGCAGAGACCCAGTACTTC.

The J gene is TRBJ1-3, the V gene TRBV11-3, with 7 bases fitting TRBD1. Trimming cost V 5 bases and J 6 bases; bases outside gene matches: 7. There are 14 residues in the CDR3. Germline V gene sequence: CDR1 SGHNT, CDR2 YENEEA. The CDR3 DNA reads as TGTGCCAGCAGCCAACGACAGGGACCAAACACCATATATTTT. As protein: CASSQRQGPNTIYF.